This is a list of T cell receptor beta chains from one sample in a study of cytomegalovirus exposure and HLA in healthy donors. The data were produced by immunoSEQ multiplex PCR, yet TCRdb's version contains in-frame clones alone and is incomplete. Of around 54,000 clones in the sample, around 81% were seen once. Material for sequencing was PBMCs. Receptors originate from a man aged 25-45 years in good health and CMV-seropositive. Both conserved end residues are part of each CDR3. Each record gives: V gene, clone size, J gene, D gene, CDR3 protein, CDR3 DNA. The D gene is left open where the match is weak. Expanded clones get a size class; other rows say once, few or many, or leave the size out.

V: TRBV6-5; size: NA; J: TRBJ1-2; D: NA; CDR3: CASRQGGDYGYTF; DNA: TGTGCCAGCAGACAGGGTGGCGACTATGGCTACACCTTC
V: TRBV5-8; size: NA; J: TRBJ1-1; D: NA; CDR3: CASSLGRVNTEAFF; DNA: TGTGCCAGCAGTTTGGGACGGGTGAACACTGAAGCTTTCTTT
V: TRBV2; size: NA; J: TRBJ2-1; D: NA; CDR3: CASSPARGVGNEQFF; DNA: TGTGCCAGCAGCCCCGCCAGAGGCGTCGGCAATGAGCAGTTCTTC
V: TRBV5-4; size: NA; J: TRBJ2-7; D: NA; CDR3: CASSLDTGPYEQYF; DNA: TGTGCCAGCAGCTTGGATACAGGCCCCTACGAGCAGTACTTC
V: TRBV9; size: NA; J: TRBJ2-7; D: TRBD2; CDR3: CASGLAGAGEQYF; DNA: TGTGCCAGCGGACTAGCGGGGGCAGGGGAGCAGTACTTC
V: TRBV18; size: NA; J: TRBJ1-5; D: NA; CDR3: CASSRSRDNQPQHF; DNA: TGTGCCAGCTCACGGTCCAGGGATAATCAGCCCCAGCATTTT
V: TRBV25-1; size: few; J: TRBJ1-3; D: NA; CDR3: CASSGVADGNTIYF; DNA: TGTGCCAGCAGTGGGGTGGCGGATGGAAACACCATATATTTT
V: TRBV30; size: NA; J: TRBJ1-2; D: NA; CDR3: CAWTDRIANYGYTF; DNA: TGTGCCTGGACCGACAGGATTGCTAACTATGGCTACACCTTC
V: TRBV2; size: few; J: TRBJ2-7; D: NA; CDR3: CASSDSAPGAHEQYF; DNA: TGTGCCAGCAGTGATTCCGCGCCAGGGGCCCACGAGCAGTACTTC
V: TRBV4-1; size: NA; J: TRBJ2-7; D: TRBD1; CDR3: CASSRKNVGQGYYEQYF; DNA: TGCGCCAGCAGCCGAAAAAACGTAGGACAGGGTTACTACGAGCAGTACTTC
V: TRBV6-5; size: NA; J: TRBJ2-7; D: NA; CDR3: CASTASTGFREQYF; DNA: TGTGCCAGCACCGCCTCGACAGGATTCCGCGAGCAGTACTTC